These 28 T cell receptor beta chains share one sample of origin, sequenced in a study of blood T cell repertoires in COVID-19 (dated by TCRdb to about 2020). Library construction relied on the immunoSEQ multiplex PCR assay. TCRdb took this table from immuneACCESS and kept in-frame rearrangements with V and J called. Such tables lack part of the clones; where checked against another copy, unresolved V genes explain under half of the gap, and the rest is unexplained. A total of 100,000 or so clones appear in this sample, about three quarters of them only once. In total, the top ten clones hold just under 20% of the sample. Sequencing was performed on peripheral blood. The origin of the receptors is a woman in her 70s with acute or convalescent COVID-19.

V and J are TRBV27 and TRBJ2-3, with unresolved D. V lost 5 bases and J 1 base, leaving 7 bases between the germline ends. The length of the CDR3 is 13 residues. CDR1 and CDR2 from the germline V gene are MNHEY and SMNVEV (reference sequence). This CDR3 reads CASSPFRTDTQYF. CDR3 in DNA: TGTGCCAGCAGTCCTTTCCGCACAGATACGCAGTATTTT.

The sample holds a few counts of this clone. The chain is built from TRBV21-1 and TRBJ1-6. TRBV21-1 is given as a pseudogene. The CDR3 runs 15 residues. The CDR3 nucleotides are TGTGCCAGCAGCAAAGCCCGGGATTTTAATTCACCCCTCCACTTT. Translated, it gives CASSKARDFNSPLHF.

There are many counts of this clone. The V and J genes are TRBV13 and TRBJ1-1; D ambiguous. This CDR3 region has 14 residues. Germline V gives CDR1 PRHDT, CDR2 FYEKMQ (reference sequence). V was cut by 7 bases and J by 2 bases, with 14 bases left in between. CDR3 DNA: TGTGCCAGCACCTCAACAGTTACTAACACTGAAGCTTTCTTT. Translated: CASTSTVTNTEAFF.

J is TRBJ1-1 and V is TRBV21-1; TRBD1, the D gene given by the table, was not confirmed from the DNA. TRBV21-1 is deemed a pseudogene. CDR3 size: 16 residues. CDR3 residues: CASSKAYPGMNTEAFF. The CDR3 DNA follows: TGTGCCAGCAGCAAAGCGTACCCAGGCATGAACACTGAAGCTTTCTTT.

The chain joins TRBV30 to TRBJ1-3; possible D gene TRBD1, 6 bases. Germline assignment: CDR1 GTSNPN and CDR2 SVGIG (reference sequence). V was trimmed by 3 bases and J by 1 base, leaving 13 bases between them. CDR3 length equals 15 residues. CDR3 region: CAWSRGQGSGNTIYF. DNA for the CDR3: TGTGCCTGGAGCCGAGGGCAGGGGTCTGGAAACACCATATATTTT.

This chain uses TRBV28 with TRBJ2-7; the D gene is possibly TRBD1 (6 bases). CDR3 length: 14 residues. CDR1 and CDR2 (germline): MDHEN, SYDVKM. V gave up 2 bases and J gave up 0 bases, with 8 bases separating them. CDR3 sequence: CASSLTGTSYEQYF. CDR3 nucleotides: TGTGCCAGCAGTTTAACAGGGACCTCCTACGAGCAGTACTTC.

The chain employs TRBV18 and TRBJ1-6, with D unresolved. The CDR3 extends over 16 amino acids. Germline V gene sequence: CDR1 KGHSH, CDR2 LQKENI. V was clipped by 6 bases and J by 4 bases, with 16 bases between them. For the CDR3, the DNA is TGTGCCAGCTCCCTTACCTCCGGGTCTTATAATTCACCCCTCCACTTT. Translation gives CASSLTSGSYNSPLHF.

V is TRBV7-2 and J is TRBJ1-5; TRBD1 matches 8 bases. Germline-derived CDR1 and CDR2 are SGHTA and FQGNSA. V gave up 5 bases and J gave up 3 bases; unmatched junction bases: 3. This CDR3 comprises 14 residues. The CDR3 bases are TGTGCCAGCAGCGAGGGACAGGACAATCAGCCCCAGCATTTT. Translated, it gives CASSEGQDNQPQHF.

The rearrangement links TRBV6-2 or TRBV6-3 to TRBJ2-1, with 9 bases identical to TRBD1. Trimming removed 7 bases from V and 4 bases from J; junction bases left unmatched: 8. The CDR3 has 15 amino acids. Germline V gene data show CDR1 as MNHEY and CDR2 as SVGEGT. The CDR3 loop is CASTPRDRVYNEQFF. In DNA, the CDR3 is TGTGCCAGCACCCCCCGGGACAGGGTATACAATGAGCAGTTCTTC.

This clone was seen only a few times. The rearrangement links TRBV5-4 to TRBJ2-7, with D perhaps TRBD2 (6 bases). The ends were cut back, 3 bases at V and 5 bases at J, with 15 bases in the middle. Germline lookup yields CDR1 SGHNT and CDR2 YYREEE (reference sequence). The CDR3 extends over 14 amino acids. Here the CDR3 reads CASSSPGLRNEQYF. CDR3 DNA: TGTGCCAGCAGCTCCCCGGGACTGAGAAACGAGCAGTACTTC.

This clone was recorded only once. The chain uses TRBV19 and TRBJ1-1; 7 bases line up with TRBD1. The CDR3 is 14 amino acids. The trim removed 3 bases at V and 3 bases at J, leaving 4 bases unmatched. Germline CDR1 LNHDA, CDR2 SQIVND (reference sequence). The CDR3 here is CASSIRDSYTEAFF. The CDR3 nucleotides are TGTGCCAGTAGTATCCGGGACAGCTACACTGAAGCTTTCTTT.

The chain recombines TRBV19 with TRBJ2-1; possible D gene TRBD1, 8 bases. CDR1 and CDR2 from the germline V gene are LNHDA and SQIVND (reference sequence). The CDR3 sequence is 15 residues long. V gave up 10 bases and J gave up 4 bases, with 20 bases separating them. CDR3 in DNA: TGTGCCACGGAGACAACAGGGGGGGCTTACAATGAGCAGTTCTTC. Protein product: CATETTGGAYNEQFF.

The CDR3 here is CATSRDRQGSSYEQYF. The CDR3 nucleotides are TGTGCCACCAGCAGAGACCGACAGGGGAGCTCCTACGAGCAGTACTTC. This sequence joins TRBV15 and TRBJ2-7; 8 positions match TRBD1. Germline CDR1 is LNHNV and CDR2 is YYDKDF (reference sequence). Trimming at V came to 0 bases and at J to 0 bases, leaving 4 bases not matched to a gene. The CDR3 is made up of 16 amino acids.

The chain carries TRBV10-3 and TRBJ2-3; TRBD1 aligns across 7 bases. With V trimmed by 5 bases and J by 3 bases, 8 bases remained unmatched. This CDR3 is 15 amino acids long. Per germline, CDR1 ENHRY and CDR2 SYGVKD. The CDR3 region has the DNA TGTGCCATCAGTTCAGACAGGGTGGGTACAGATACGCAGTATTTT. Protein product: CAISSDRVGTDTQYF.

The chain employs TRBV2 and TRBJ1-6; D might be TRBD1 (6 bases). The CDR3 runs 14 residues. CDR1 and CDR2 (germline): SNHLY, FYNNEI. V lost 1 base and J 5 bases, leaving 6 bases between the germline ends. CDR3 in amino acids: CASSEGGHNSPLHF. The CDR3 DNA follows: TGTGCCAGCAGTGAAGGGGGGCATAATTCACCCCTCCACTTT.

J is TRBJ1-2 and V is TRBV11-2, with a tentative D call TRBD1 (5 bases). The V gene lost 5 bases and the J gene lost 7 bases, with 17 bases spanning the gap. The CDR3 is 14 amino acids. Germline loops: CDR1 SGHAT, CDR2 FQNNGV. The chain's CDR3 is CASSLPAGRGGYTF. CDR3 bases: TGTGCCAGCAGCCTGCCGGCAGGGCGGGGTGGCTACACCTTC.

This clone was counted between two and nine times. The genes are TRBV4-2 and TRBJ1-5, with D uncertain. The CDR3 length is 15 residues. Deletions cut 0 bases from V and 3 bases from J, with 9 bases between. Germline V gene lookup returns CDR1 LGHNA and CDR2 YNFKEQ. The CDR3 region has the DNA TGTGCCAGCAGCCAAGATAGAGCCTACAATCAGCCCCAGCATTTT. Its translation is CASSQDRAYNQPQHF.

This rearrangement joins TRBV19 to TRBJ2-7; D is possibly TRBD1 (6 bases). Looked up from germline, CDR1 is LNHDA and CDR2 is SQIVND (reference sequence). With 5 bases removed from V and 3 bases from J, the gap between germline ends came to 29 bases. The CDR3 loop spans 19 amino acids. CDR3 residues: CASSFLRQQGHAPNYEQYF. Written as DNA, the CDR3 is TGTGCCAGTAGTTTTCTGAGGCAACAGGGTCACGCGCCGAACTACGAGCAGTACTTC.

The chain couples TRBV30 to TRBJ1-1; no reliable D call. Germline-derived CDR1 and CDR2 are GTSNPN and SVGIG (reference sequence). V was clipped by 0 bases and J by 1 base, with 6 bases between them. The CDR3 extends over 13 amino acids. CDR3 coding DNA: TGTGCCTGGAGTGTACGGGGGAACACTGAAGCTTTCTTT. Protein: CAWSVRGNTEAFF.

The CDR3 region is CASSEAGGDYNEQFF. In DNA, the CDR3 is TGTGCCAGCAGTGAAGCCGGGGGAGACTACAATGAGCAGTTCTTC. The rearrangement joins TRBV6-4 to TRBJ2-1, with D possibly TRBD2 on 6 matching bases. This CDR3 region has 15 residues. From germline, CDR1 is MRHNA and CDR2 SNTAGT. Deletions cut 3 bases from V and 3 bases from J, with 12 bases between.

The V call is TRBV19, the J call TRBJ2-7, with 8 bases fitting TRBD1. With V trimmed by 5 bases and J by 4 bases, 7 bases remained unmatched. Germline V CDR1 and CDR2: LNHDA, SQIVND (reference sequence). The CDR3 extends over 14 amino acids. The CDR3 DNA reads as TGTGCCAGTAGTCCTAGGACAGGGTGGTACGAGCAGTACTTC. The encoded protein is CASSPRTGWYEQYF.

This chain joins TRBV28 and TRBJ1-6, with TRBD1 as a possible D gene (6 bases). Germline V lookup: CDR1 MDHEN, CDR2 SYDVKM. The V gene lost 7 bases and the J gene lost 6 bases, with 16 bases spanning the gap. The CDR3 loop spans 15 amino acids. The CDR3 loop is CASIVSRGSNSPLHF. CDR3 nucleotide sequence: TGTGCCAGCATTGTGTCCAGGGGAAGTAATTCACCCCTCCACTTT.

This clone came up a few times. The chain joins TRBV3-1 (or the pseudogene TRBV3-2) to TRBJ2-7; unclear D gene. This CDR3 is built from 14 residues. V was clipped by 4 bases and J by 5 bases, with 15 bases between them. CDR1 and CDR2 from the germline V gene are LGHDT and YNNKEL (reference sequence). CDR3 sequence: CASSRASLGNEQYF. In DNA form, the CDR3 reads TGTGCCAGCAGCCGGGCGAGCCTGGGCAACGAGCAGTACTTC.

This clone was seen a few times. This chain links TRBV5-6 with TRBJ2-7, with D perhaps TRBD1 (6 bases). The V end lost 0 bases, the J end lost 4 bases, and 14 bases lay between the germline ends. The germline V gene has CDR1 SGHDT and CDR2 YYEEEE. This CDR3 is built from 15 residues. As DNA, the CDR3 is TGTGCCAGCAGCTTGGGTCCGGGACAAAAATACGAGCAGTACTTC. Translating gives CASSLGPGQKYEQYF.

The genes are TRBV5-5 and TRBJ2-5; 9 bases match TRBD1. Germline values: CDR1 SGHKS, CDR2 YYEKEE (reference sequence). V gave up 5 bases and J gave up 2 bases; unmatched junction bases: 10. This CDR3 region has 16 residues. The CDR3 spells CASRTRGDRVQETQYF. Here the CDR3 DNA reads TGTGCCAGCAGGACTAGGGGGGACAGGGTTCAAGAGACCCAGTACTTC.

The chain combines TRBV7-9 with TRBJ1-2; D is perhaps TRBD1 (5 bases). CDR1 and CDR2 (germline): SEHNR, FQNEAQ (reference sequence). V lost 4 bases to trimming and J lost 0 bases, with 9 bases between them. This CDR3 region has 14 residues. CDR3 region: CASSSPGPNYGYTF. In nucleotides, the CDR3 is TGTGCCAGCAGCTCCCCAGGGCCTAACTATGGCTACACCTTC.

This rearrangement joins TRBV5-4 to TRBJ2-6; the D gene is possibly TRBD1 (6 bases). Per germline, CDR1 SGHNT and CDR2 YYREEE (reference sequence). V lost 4 bases and J 2 bases, leaving 16 bases between the germline ends. CDR3 size: 17 residues. CDR3 DNA: TGTGCCAGCAGCCCGAGGTCACAGGGAGCTGGGGCCAACGTCCTGACTTTC. Translated, it gives CASSPRSQGAGANVLTF.

The chain couples TRBV19 to TRBJ2-1; the D gene is possibly TRBD1 (6 bases). Per germline, CDR1 LNHDA and CDR2 SQIVND (reference sequence). V lost 6 bases to trimming and J lost 3 bases, with 15 bases between them. The CDR3 runs 15 residues. The CDR3 is CASSSPRGLYNEQFF. CDR3 nucleotides: TGTGCCAGTAGCTCCCCCAGGGGCCTCTACAATGAGCAGTTCTTC.